This section outlines one T cell receptor (beta chain) sequence together with its context. Assay: immunoSEQ multiplex PCR; the TCRdb copy retains only in-frame clones and omits some. Here the sample spans some 77,000 clones, more than 85% being singletons. The record originates from a study of technical replicates of blood from a handful of donors. The V end lost 2 bases, the J end lost 8 bases, and 9 bases lay between the germline ends. The CDR3 has 12 residues. Germline V gene data show CDR1 as MNHEY and CDR2 as SVGAGI. Material for sequencing was T cells isolated from PBMCs. This rearrangement joins TRBV6-5 to TRBJ1-1; D might be TRBD1 (5 bases). This TCR was sampled from a human donor in good health. The CDR3, as DNA: TGTGCCAGCAGTTACGGGGCGCAAGAAGCTTTCTTT. Residues: CASSYGAQEAFF.